This TCR beta chain was captured in a study of T cell responses to AZD1222 COVID-19 vaccine (dated by TCRdb to about 2021). As for the study more broadly: A total of around 240 trial participants underwent TCR sequencing, of whom 200 to 220 received two doses of AZD1222 and approximately 25 received two doses of the MenACWY control vaccine. Trial participants were enrolled into age subgroups of 18-55, 56-69 and 70-plus years, which contained about 160, 30 and 59 TCR-sequenced participants, respectively.

This clone has a single count. The specificity of this receptor is unknown. No qualities accompany the bases; no much larger clone lies one base away. What this sample's time point label stands for: about 28 days (+/-7) after the second vaccine dose. AZD1222 recipients given second doses at about 4 weeks or at about 12 weeks were pooled, since spike-specific TCR depth and breadth were not found to differ between the two schedules. Samples from vaccinated people were obtained from the UK trials COV001 and COV002, which included a single-blind randomized controlled phase 2/3 trial of AZD1222 (ChAdOx1 nCoV-19) in healthy adults. Trial participant PBMC samples were collected at day 0 and day 28 after the second dose for TCRbeta chain sequencing. Points the paper makes about the study in general: Conclusions about previously exposed vaccinees are limited because only five to seven AZD1222 recipients were SARS-CoV-2 seropositive at baseline. Because no day 14 peak-response samples were available, repertoires were characterized only after the peak T cell response. Epitopes outside the regions mutated in the B.1.351 and B.1.1.7 variants were reportedly recognized by nearly half of the unique spike-specific TCRs. After two AZD1222 doses, both the breadth and the depth of spike-specific TCRs were significantly higher than at day 0 and than in MenACWY recipients. In the small 56-69-year group, the increase in depth fell short of significance, most likely because of low power. The whole spike protein was spanned by vaccine-associated CD4 TCRs, and dominant responses were seen in regions 160-218 and 743-854. Participants were mostly white British and included more females than males, and it was suggested by the authors that clonal diversity may have been underestimated.

The CDR3 regions of human TCRbeta chains were subjected to immunosequencing. In the source study's methods: Repertoire TCRs were checked for matches against a reference library of SARS-CoV-2-specific TCRs that had been generated using the MIRA antigen-specificity platform. Breadth meant the fraction of unique TCRs that were SARS-CoV-2-associated, whereas depth meant the fraction of total T cells that were SARS-CoV-2-associated. Using the MIRA data, each spike-specific TCR was mapped to the spike region that the TCR reacts to and placed in a CD4 or CD8 class. Log10-transformed breadth and depth values were compared by one-way ANOVA with Sidak's multiple comparisons tests. What TCRdb holds here is the immuneACCESS table cut down to in-frame rearrangements. Part of the clones is not present; checked against another copy, under half of the missing clones reflect an unresolved V gene, and the others are unexplained. V, J and clone size were drawn from that table, and D and trimming were deduced from the DNA. Here the sample has roughly 200,000 clones; approximately 90% occur a single time. In total, the top ten clones hold more than 1.5% of the sample.

The V and J ends are trimmed by 1 base and 2 bases, leaving 15 bases between them. The germline V gene yields SGHTA for CDR1 and FQGNSA for CDR2. The CDR3 sequence holds 16 residues, the cysteine and phenylalanine included. Of the read, only the CDR3 DNA is kept; its 48 bases are in frame from base 1. This sequence originates from an adult who received the AZD1222 COVID-19 vaccine. The sample consisted of peripheral blood, taken 28 days after the second AZD1222 dose. Recombination joined TRBV7-2 with TRBJ2-7; 6 matching bases give a weak D call of TRBD1. The bases read TGTGCCAGCAGCTTAGGGGTCAGGGGAGTTGCCTACGAGCAGTACTTC. The resulting protein is CASSLGVRGVAYEQYF. Here the CDR3 is joined to the reference TRBV7-2 and TRBJ2-7 genes, and the full variable domain is: GAGVSQSPSNKVTEKGKDVELRCDPISGHTALYWYRQSLGQGLEFLIYFQGNSAPDKSGLPSDRFSAERTGGSVSTLTIQRTQQEDSAVYLCASSLGVRGVAYEQYFGPGTRLTVT.